The rows below give T cell receptor beta chains drawn from one sample of a study of blood T cell repertoires in COVID-19. Repertoires were generated with immunoSEQ multiplex PCR, while TCRdb's copy carries only in-frame clones and drops some. The data show fewer than 85,000 clones, about 70% seen once. The sequencing input was peripheral blood. These receptors were obtained from a woman older than 75 with active or convalescent COVID-19. CDR3s include the opening cysteine and the closing phenylalanine or tryptophan. D genes are given only for firm matches. The size entry is marked missing in some rows and otherwise reads once, few, many or a size class.

clone size | D gene | J gene | V gene | CDR3 protein | CDR3 DNA
NA | NA | TRBJ1-5 | TRBV18 | CASSPYESNQPQHF | TGTGCCAGCTCACCATATGAGAGCAATCAGCCCCAGCATTTT
NA | NA | TRBJ1-6 | TRBV7-8 | CASSLEAGRYNSPLHF | TGTGCCAGCAGCTTAGAGGCAGGGAGGTACAATTCACCCCTCCACTTT
few | NA | TRBJ1-2 | TRBV6-5 | CASSPGSDYGYTF | TGTGCCAGCAGCCCGGGAAGTGACTATGGCTACACCTTC
NA | TRBD1 | TRBJ2-3 | TRBV7-2 | CASRQTGDTDTQYF | TGTGCCAGTCGACAGACAGGGGACACAGATACGCAGTATTTT
NA | NA | TRBJ2-1 | TRBV5-1 | CASSLSGRSEQFF | TGCGCCAGCAGCTTGTCTGGTAGGAGTGAGCAGTTCTTC
NA | NA | TRBJ1-4 | TRBV11-3 | CASSLIGHTATNEKLFF | TGTGCCAGCAGCTTAATCGGACATACCGCAACTAATGAAAAACTGTTTTTT
few | NA | TRBJ1-5 | TRBV6-2/TRBV6-3 | CASSPYLDSQDSNQPQHF | TGTGCCAGCAGCCCTTACCTAGACAGTCAAGATAGCAATCAGCCCCAGCATTTT
NA | TRBD2 | TRBJ2-5 | TRBV5-8 | CASSLVTAGGETQYF | TGTGCCAGCAGCTTGGTAACAGCGGGGGGAGAGACCCAGTACTTC
NA | TRBD1 | TRBJ2-1 | TRBV5-6 | CASSPDEGAGEQFF | TGTGCCAGCAGCCCGGACGAGGGGGCCGGTGAGCAGTTCTTC
NA | TRBD2 | TRBJ2-3 | TRBV18 | CASSLLSGGTGDTQYF | TGTGCCAGCTCACTCCTTAGCGGGGGGACCGGAGATACGCAGTATTTT
NA | NA | TRBJ2-3 | TRBV19 | CASSIQGPDTQYF | TGTGCCAGTAGTATACAGGGTCCAGATACGCAGTATTTT
NA | TRBD2 | TRBJ2-1 | TRBV19 | CASSTRTSGGPNEQFF | TGTGCCAGTAGTACCCGGACTAGCGGGGGGCCGAATGAGCAGTTCTTC
NA | TRBD2 | TRBJ2-7 | TRBV27 | CASSLFSRLAGGRYEQYF | TGTGCCAGCAGTTTATTCTCCCGCCTAGCGGGGGGGCGATACGAGCAGTACTTC
NA | NA | TRBJ1-1 | TRBV5-1 | CASSFEGGDTEAFF | TGCGCCAGCAGCTTTGAGGGAGGGGACACTGAAGCTTTCTTT
NA | TRBD1 | TRBJ1-2 | TRBV29-1 | CSVAAGGGYGYTF | TGCAGCGTTGCTGCAGGGGGTGGCTATGGCTACACCTTC